These 15 T cell receptor beta chains came from one sample sequenced in a study of T-cell reconstitution after alpha-beta-depleted transplantation in children. Preparation of the TCRbeta library was carried out with unique molecular identifiers. In TCRdb, the PCR reads were re-called with MiXCR into one record per CDR3 protein. The sample shows about 980,000 distinct CDR3 sequences, 25% to 35% of them seen only once. The specimen comprised PBMCs, mostly from graft donor cells, sampled 360 days after TCRalphabeta/CD19-depleted stem cell transplant. These receptors all stem from a boy younger than two who had a stem cell transplant for SCID, so the T cells may come from the graft donor.

The rearrangement uses TRBV10-2 and TRBJ2-7, with a possible D match to TRBD2 (5 bases). V lost 6 bases, J lost 3 bases, and 15 bases lay in between. Germline CDR1 and CDR2: WSHSY and SAAADI. The length of the CDR3 is 14 residues. This chain's CDR3 is CASRRGPESYEQYF. CDR3 nucleotides: TGCGCCAGCAGGAGAGGGCCAGAGAGCTACGAGCAGTACTTC.

This clonotype was detected a few times. The rearrangement uses TRBV20-1 and TRBJ1-1; a weak D match, TRBD1 (6 bases). Trimming removed 6 bases at V and 1 base at J, with 12 bases between. The germline V gene encodes CDR1 DFQATT and CDR2 SNEGSKA (reference sequence). The CDR3 has 13 amino acids. The CDR3: CSAQGTSNTEAFF. In DNA, the CDR3 is TGCAGTGCCCAGGGGACCTCGAACACTGAAGCTTTCTTT.

The chain has TRBV12-3 or TRBV12-4 and TRBJ1-2; 9 bases are shared with TRBD1. This CDR3 is built from 14 residues. The trim removed 6 bases at V and 6 bases at J, leaving 8 bases unmatched. CDR3 DNA sequence: TGTGCCAGCAGGTTACAGGGGGCAAGAAATGGCTACACCTTC. Its protein product is CASRLQGARNGYTF.

This clonotype came up once. This chain uses TRBV6-5 with TRBJ1-2; no reliable D call. The CDR3 totals 14 residues. CDR1 and CDR2 from the germline V gene are MNHEY and SVGAGI. Between the trimmed V and J ends, which lost 0 bases and 6 bases, there was a span of 11 bases. The CDR3 nucleotides read TGTGCCAGCAGTTACTCGAGCGCAGGAGATGGCTACACCTTC. This gives the protein CASSYSSAGDGYTF.

This clonotype was seen a handful of times. The chain combines TRBV19 with TRBJ2-1, with a tentative D call TRBD1 (5 bases). The CDR3 has 11 residues. The V end lost 5 bases, the J end lost 9 bases, and 8 bases lay between the germline ends. The germline V gene has CDR1 LNHDA and CDR2 SQIVND (reference sequence). This CDR3 reads CASSPGIEQFF. CDR3 DNA sequence: TGTGCCAGTAGTCCAGGGATTGAGCAGTTCTTC.

There are a few counts of this clonotype. This rearrangement joins TRBV9 to TRBJ1-5, with D unclear. Germline V lookup: CDR1 SGDLS, CDR2 YYNGEE. The V and J ends lost 1 base and 0 bases respectively, with 5 bases between them. The CDR3 runs 14 residues. In DNA form, the CDR3 reads TGTGCCAGCAGCGTATCTGGTAGCAATCAGCCCCAGCATTTT. It yields the protein CASSVSGSNQPQHF.

This clonotype has just a few counts. This chain connects TRBV28 to TRBJ1-2; possible D gene TRBD1, 6 bases. The CDR3 runs 15 residues. The V and J ends lost 5 bases and 4 bases respectively, with 17 bases between them. In germline, CDR1 is MDHEN, CDR2 SYDVKM. In nucleotides, the CDR3 is TGTGCCAGCAGTCCCGGACAGTCCCTTCCCTATGGCTACACCTTC. Protein product: CASSPGQSLPYGYTF.

J is TRBJ2-3 and V is TRBV18, with TRBD2 identical over 7 bases. In germline, CDR1 is KGHSH, CDR2 LQKENI. V lost 2 bases, J lost 5 bases, and 10 bases stayed unmatched. The CDR3 has 16 residues. The CDR3 DNA reads as TGTGCCAGCTCACCATTCGAGCGGGGCTCTGGAGATACGCAGTATTTT. Translating gives CASSPFERGSGDTQYF.

CDR3 amino acids: CASSLRTSGVFRETQYF. The CDR3 region has the DNA TGCGCCAGCAGCCTCCGGACTAGCGGGGTATTTAGAGAGACCCAGTACTTC. The chain uses TRBV5-1 and TRBJ2-5; TRBD2 aligns across 12 bases. The length of the CDR3 is 17 residues. V was pared by 4 bases and J by 4 bases, with 11 bases of the junction left unmatched. Germline loops: CDR1 SGHRS, CDR2 YFSETQ.

This clonotype was counted only a few times. The chain joins TRBV4-2 to TRBJ2-1, with D perhaps TRBD1 (7 bases). Deletions cut 8 bases from V and 10 bases from J, with 21 bases between. CDR1 and CDR2 from the germline V gene are LGHNA and YNFKEQ. The CDR3 is made up of 14 amino acids. CDR3 residues: CASRSLEGAGEQFF. CDR3 DNA sequence: TGTGCCAGCCGATCTTTGGAGGGGGCCGGAGAGCAGTTCTTC.

This clonotype was observed a few times. The chain joins TRBV29-1 to TRBJ2-1; a possible D gene is TRBD2 (5 bases). Deletions cut 5 bases from V and 2 bases from J, with 10 bases between. This CDR3 is built from 13 residues. The germline gives CDR1 SQVTM, CDR2 ANQGSEA. The CDR3 coding sequence is TGCAGCGTTAAGCGCGGGCCCTACAATGAGCAGTTCTTC. Protein: CSVKRGPYNEQFF.

In its sample, this clonotype was seen a few times. V is TRBV20-1 and J is TRBJ1-2; D unresolved. This CDR3 region has 8 residues. Germline-derived CDR1 and CDR2 are DFQATT and SNEGSKA (reference sequence). Trimming took off 8 bases at V and 8 bases at J, with 6 bases between the two ends. CDR3: CSTEGYTF. CDR3 DNA sequence: TGCAGTACCGAGGGCTACACCTTC.

The rearrangement joins TRBV24-1 to TRBJ2-6; D is undetermined. The ends were cut back, 0 bases at V and 0 bases at J, with 5 bases in the middle. CDR3 length: 16 amino acids. Germline V gene lookup returns CDR1 KGHDR and CDR2 SFDVKD. The CDR3 region is CATSDLPHSGANVLTF. The CDR3 region has the DNA TGTGCCACCAGTGATTTGCCTCACTCTGGGGCCAACGTCCTGACTTTC.

V and J are TRBV12-3 or TRBV12-4 and TRBJ1-1, with 9 bases aligning to TRBD1. V dropped 8 bases and J dropped 4; count of bases not matched to a gene: 11. The CDR3 consists of 15 residues. The CDR3 loop reads CASALTGGWSTEAFF. CDR3 nucleotides: TGTGCCAGCGCTCTGACAGGGGGATGGAGCACTGAAGCTTTCTTT.

The V gene is TRBV6-5, the J gene TRBJ2-4; no clear D gene. Trimming shortened V by 2 bases and J by 0 bases, and 8 bases separated the two germline ends. Per germline, CDR1 MNHEY and CDR2 SVGAGI. CDR3 length equals 15 residues. The CDR3 protein is CASSYAAGAKNIQYF. As DNA, the CDR3 is TGTGCCAGCAGTTACGCGGCAGGAGCCAAAAACATTCAGTACTTC.